This TCR beta chain was sequenced in a study of blood T cell repertoires in COVID-19. In the study overall: Samples taken during acute and convalescent COVID-19 were collected in the United States, Italy and Spain. T cells, B-cell-depleted T cells, or PBMCs provided the cDNA or gDNA that served as material.

Germline loops: CDR1 DFQATT, CDR2 SNEGSKA (reference sequence). The CDR3 has 11 amino acids. V was trimmed by 5 bases and J by 5 bases, leaving 7 bases between them. Original data processing: Amplification of reference gene primers was used by the study to estimate nucleated cell counts. Here immunoSEQ multiplex PCR was the method, and the copy in TCRdb shows in-frame clones only, minus some. V, J and clone size are taken as reported in that table, and D and trimming were inferred from the DNA itself. The table includes approximately 100,000 clones, roughly nine tenths detected once. The receptor comes from a man aged 50-59 years in a cohort sampled during active COVID-19. The V call is TRBV20-1, the J call TRBJ2-1; unclear D gene. The material sequenced was peripheral blood. CDR3 in amino acids: CSARVNNEQFF. CDR3 coding DNA: TGCAGTGCTCGAGTCAACAATGAGCAGTTCTTC.